Here is one T cell receptor beta chain with its context. Assay: immunoSEQ multiplex PCR; the TCRdb copy retains only in-frame clones and omits some. The sample shows about 1,900,000 clones, about 95% of them seen only once. The data are from a study of shared clonotypes between healthy human individuals. Germline CDR1 reads GTSNPN; CDR2 reads SVGIG (reference sequence). Trimming pared 4 bases from V and 7 bases from J, leaving 17 bases between. This CDR3 is built from 15 residues. It was CD45RO-negative cells, positively selected for CCR7, that made up naive CD8 cells, with terminally differentiated effector memory CD45RA+ cells excluded.

The sequenced sample consisted of naive CD8+ T cells sorted from blood. This sequence joins TRBV30 and TRBJ1-6; possible D gene TRBD1, 5 bases. The clonotype originates from a man between 18 and 35 years old in good health. The chain's CDR3 is CAWTEHPWGNSPLHF. The CDR3 DNA reads TGTGCCTGGACTGAACACCCTTGGGGGAATTCACCCCTCCACTTT.